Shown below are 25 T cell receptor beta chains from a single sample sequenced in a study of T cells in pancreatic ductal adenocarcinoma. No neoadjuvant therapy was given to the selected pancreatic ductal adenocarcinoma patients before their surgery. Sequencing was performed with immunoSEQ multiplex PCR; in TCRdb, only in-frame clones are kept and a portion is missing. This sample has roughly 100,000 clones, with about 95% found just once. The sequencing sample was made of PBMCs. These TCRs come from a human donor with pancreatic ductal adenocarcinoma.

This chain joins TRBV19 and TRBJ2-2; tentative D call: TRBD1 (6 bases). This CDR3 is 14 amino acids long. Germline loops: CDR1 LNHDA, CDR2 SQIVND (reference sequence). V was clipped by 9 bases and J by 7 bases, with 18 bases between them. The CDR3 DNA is TGTGCCAGCTCATCCGGGCCAGGGGTCGGGGAGCTGTTTTTT. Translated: CASSSGPGVGELFF.

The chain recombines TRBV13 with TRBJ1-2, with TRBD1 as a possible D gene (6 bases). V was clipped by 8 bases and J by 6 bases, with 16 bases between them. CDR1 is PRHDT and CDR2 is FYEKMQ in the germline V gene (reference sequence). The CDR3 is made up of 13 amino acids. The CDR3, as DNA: TGTGCCAGCTTGTTAAGGGGGACGGATGGCTACACCTTC. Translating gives CASLLRGTDGYTF. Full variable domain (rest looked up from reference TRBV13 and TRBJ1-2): AAGVIQSPRHLIKEKRETATLKCYPIPRHDTVYWYQQGPGQDPQFLISFYEKMQSDKGSIPDRFSAQQFSDYHSELNMSSLELGDSALYFCASLLRGTDGYTFGSGTRLTVV.

Here the CDR3 reads CAISEGASGSYNEQFF. CDR3 nucleotide sequence: TGTGCCATCAGTGAGGGGGCTAGCGGGTCCTACAATGAGCAGTTCTTC. The rearrangement uses TRBV10-3 and TRBJ2-1; 8 positions agree with TRBD2. With 2 bases clipped from V and 1 base from J, the junction kept 4 bases outside the gene matches. The CDR3 totals 16 residues. From germline, CDR1 is ENHRY and CDR2 SYGVKD.

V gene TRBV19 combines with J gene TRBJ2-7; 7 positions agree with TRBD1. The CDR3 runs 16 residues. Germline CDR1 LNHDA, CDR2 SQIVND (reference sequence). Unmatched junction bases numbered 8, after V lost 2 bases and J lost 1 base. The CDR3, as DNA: TGTGCCAGTAGTATATCGGGACAGTTATCATCCTACGAGCAGTACTTC. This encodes CASSISGQLSSYEQYF. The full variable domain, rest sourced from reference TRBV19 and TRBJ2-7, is DGGITQSPKYLFRKEGQNVTLSCEQNLNHDAMYWYRQDPGQGLRLIYYSQIVNDFQKGDIAEGYSVSREKKESFPLTVTSAQKNPTAFYLCASSISGQLSSYEQYFGPGTRLTVT.

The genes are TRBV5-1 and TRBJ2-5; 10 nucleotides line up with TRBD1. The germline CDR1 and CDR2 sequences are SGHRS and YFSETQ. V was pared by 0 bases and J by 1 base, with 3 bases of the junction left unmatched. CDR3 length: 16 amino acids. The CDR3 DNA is TGCGCCAGCAGCTTGGCCGGACAGGGGGGCCAAGAGACCCAGTACTTC. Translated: CASSLAGQGGQETQYF.

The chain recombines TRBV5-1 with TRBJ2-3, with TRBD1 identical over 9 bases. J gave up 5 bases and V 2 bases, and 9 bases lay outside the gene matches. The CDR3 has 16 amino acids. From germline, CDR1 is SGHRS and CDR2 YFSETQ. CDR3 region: CASSLTQGAQGDTQYF. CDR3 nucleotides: TGCGCCAGCAGCTTAACACAGGGGGCGCAAGGAGATACGCAGTATTTT. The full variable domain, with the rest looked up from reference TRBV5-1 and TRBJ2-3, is KAGVTQTPRYLIKTRGQQVTLSCSPISGHRSVSWYQQTPGQGLQFLFEYFSETQRNKGNFPGRFSGRQFSNSRSEMNVSTLELGDSALYLCASSLTQGAQGDTQYFGPGTRLTVL.

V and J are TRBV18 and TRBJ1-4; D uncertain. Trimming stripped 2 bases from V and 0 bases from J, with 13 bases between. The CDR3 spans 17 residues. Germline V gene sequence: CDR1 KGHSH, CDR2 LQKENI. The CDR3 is CASSPELRVATNEKLFF. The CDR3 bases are TGTGCCAGCTCACCAGAATTGAGGGTTGCAACTAATGAAAAACTGTTTTTT.

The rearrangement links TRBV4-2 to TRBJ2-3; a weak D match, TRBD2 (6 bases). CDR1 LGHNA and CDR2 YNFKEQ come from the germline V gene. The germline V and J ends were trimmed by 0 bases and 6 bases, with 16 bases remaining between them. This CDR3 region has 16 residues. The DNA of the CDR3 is TGTGCCAGCAGCCAAGATCCCGGGACTGGATGGGATACGCAGTATTTT. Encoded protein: CASSQDPGTGWDTQYF.

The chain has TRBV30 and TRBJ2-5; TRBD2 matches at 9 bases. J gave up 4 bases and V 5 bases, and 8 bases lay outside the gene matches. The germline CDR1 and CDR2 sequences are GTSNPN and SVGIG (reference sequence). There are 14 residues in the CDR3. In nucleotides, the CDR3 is TGTGCCTGGGCCGGAACAGCGGGGGGAGAGACCCAGTACTTC. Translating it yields CAWAGTAGGETQYF.

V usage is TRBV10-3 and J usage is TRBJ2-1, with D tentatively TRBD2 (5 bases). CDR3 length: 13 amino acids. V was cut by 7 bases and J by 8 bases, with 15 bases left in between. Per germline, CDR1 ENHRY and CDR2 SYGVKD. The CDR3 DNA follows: TGTGCCATCATCGCGAAACTAGGAGATGAGCAGTTCTTC. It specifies CAIIAKLGDEQFF.

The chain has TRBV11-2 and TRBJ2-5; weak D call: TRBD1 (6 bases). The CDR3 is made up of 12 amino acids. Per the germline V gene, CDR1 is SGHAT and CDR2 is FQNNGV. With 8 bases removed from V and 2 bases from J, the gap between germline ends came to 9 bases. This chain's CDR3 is CASGQTQETQYF. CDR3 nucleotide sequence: TGTGCCAGCGGACAGACACAAGAGACCCAGTACTTC.

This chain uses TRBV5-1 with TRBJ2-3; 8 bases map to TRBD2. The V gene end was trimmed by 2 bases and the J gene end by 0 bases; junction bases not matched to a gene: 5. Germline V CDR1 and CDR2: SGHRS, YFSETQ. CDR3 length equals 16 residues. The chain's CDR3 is CASSLYSSGSTDTQYF. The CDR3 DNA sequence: TGCGCCAGCAGCTTATACTCTAGCGGGAGCACAGATACGCAGTATTTT.

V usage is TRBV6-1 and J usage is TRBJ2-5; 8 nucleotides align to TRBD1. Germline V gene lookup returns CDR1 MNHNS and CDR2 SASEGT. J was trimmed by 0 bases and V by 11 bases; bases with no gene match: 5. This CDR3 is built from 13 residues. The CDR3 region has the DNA TGTGCCTCCCACAGGGGGAACCAAGAGACCCAGTACTTC. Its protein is CASHRGNQETQYF.

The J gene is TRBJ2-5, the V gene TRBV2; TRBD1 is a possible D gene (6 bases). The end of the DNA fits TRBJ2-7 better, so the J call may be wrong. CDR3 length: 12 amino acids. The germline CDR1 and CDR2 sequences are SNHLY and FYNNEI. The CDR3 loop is CASGTPGYEQYF. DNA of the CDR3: TGTGCCAGCGGGACACCCGGCTACGAGCAGTACTTC.

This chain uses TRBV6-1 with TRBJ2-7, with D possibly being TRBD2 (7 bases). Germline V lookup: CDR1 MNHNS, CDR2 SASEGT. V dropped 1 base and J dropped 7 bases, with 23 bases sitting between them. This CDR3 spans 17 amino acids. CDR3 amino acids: CASSEVAWGGYYWEQYF. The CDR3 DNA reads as TGTGCCAGCAGTGAAGTCGCTTGGGGGGGCTATTATTGGGAGCAGTACTTC.

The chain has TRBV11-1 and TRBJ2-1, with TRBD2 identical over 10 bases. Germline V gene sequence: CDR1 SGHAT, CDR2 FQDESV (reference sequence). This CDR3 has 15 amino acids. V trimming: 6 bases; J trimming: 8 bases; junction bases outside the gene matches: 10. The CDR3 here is CASSPGLAPVHEQFF. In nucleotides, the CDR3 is TGTGCCAGCAGTCCGGGACTAGCGCCCGTGCATGAGCAGTTCTTC.

The CDR3 loop is CASRAGSSSYEQYF. In DNA form, the CDR3 reads TGCGCCAGCAGAGCGGGGTCCAGCTCCTACGAGCAGTACTTC. The chain recombines TRBV5-1 with TRBJ2-7; 7 nucleotides align to TRBD2. The CDR3 has 14 amino acids. The J segment lost 0 bases and the V segment lost 5 bases, leaving 5 bases of the junction unmatched. CDR1 and CDR2 from the germline V gene are SGHRS and YFSETQ. Filled out from reference TRBV5-1 and TRBJ2-7, the complete variable domain reads KAGVTQTPRYLIKTRGQQVTLSCSPISGHRSVSWYQQTPGQGLQFLFEYFSETQRNKGNFPGRFSGRQFSNSRSEMNVSTLELGDSALYLCASRAGSSSYEQYFGPGTRLTVT.

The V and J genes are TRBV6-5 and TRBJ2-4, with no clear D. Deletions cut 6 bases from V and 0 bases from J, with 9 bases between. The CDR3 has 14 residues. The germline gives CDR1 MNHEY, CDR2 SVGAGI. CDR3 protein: CASSLTLAKNIQYF. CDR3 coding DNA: TGTGCCAGCAGCCTGACTTTAGCCAAAAACATTCAGTACTTC.

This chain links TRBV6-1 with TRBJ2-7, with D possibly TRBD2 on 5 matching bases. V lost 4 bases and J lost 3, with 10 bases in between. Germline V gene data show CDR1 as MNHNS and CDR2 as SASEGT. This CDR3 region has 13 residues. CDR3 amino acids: CASSARAYYEQYF. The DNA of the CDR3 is TGTGCCAGCAGTGCGCGGGCCTACTACGAGCAGTACTTC.

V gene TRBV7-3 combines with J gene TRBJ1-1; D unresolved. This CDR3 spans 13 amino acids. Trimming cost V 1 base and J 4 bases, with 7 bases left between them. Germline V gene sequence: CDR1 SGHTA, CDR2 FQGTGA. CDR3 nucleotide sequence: TGTGCCAGCAGCTTAAGGTGGGCCACTGAAGCTTTCTTT. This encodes CASSLRWATEAFF.

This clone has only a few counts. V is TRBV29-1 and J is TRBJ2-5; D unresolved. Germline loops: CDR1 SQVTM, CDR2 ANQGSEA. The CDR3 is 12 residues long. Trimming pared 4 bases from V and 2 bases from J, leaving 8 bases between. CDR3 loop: CSVGHLQETQYF. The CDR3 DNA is TGCAGCGTTGGACATCTACAAGAGACCCAGTACTTC.

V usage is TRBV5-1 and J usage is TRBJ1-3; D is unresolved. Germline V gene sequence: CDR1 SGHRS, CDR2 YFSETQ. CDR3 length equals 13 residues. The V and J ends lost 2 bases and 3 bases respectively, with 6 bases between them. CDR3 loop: CASSFERGNTIYF. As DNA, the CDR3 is TGCGCCAGCAGCTTCGAGCGTGGAAACACCATATATTTT.

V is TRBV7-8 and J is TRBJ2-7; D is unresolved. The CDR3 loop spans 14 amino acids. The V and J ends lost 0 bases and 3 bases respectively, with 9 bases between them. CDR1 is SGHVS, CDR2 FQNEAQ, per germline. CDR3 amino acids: CASSLAQLNYEQYF. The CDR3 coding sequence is TGTGCCAGCAGCTTAGCCCAACTGAACTACGAGCAGTACTTC.

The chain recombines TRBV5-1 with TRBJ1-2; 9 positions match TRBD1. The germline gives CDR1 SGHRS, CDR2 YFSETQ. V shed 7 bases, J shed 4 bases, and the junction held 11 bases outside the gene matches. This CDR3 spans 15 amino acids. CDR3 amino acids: CASAMVDRGAYGYTF. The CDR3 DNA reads TGCGCCAGCGCTATGGTCGACAGGGGGGCCTATGGCTACACCTTC.

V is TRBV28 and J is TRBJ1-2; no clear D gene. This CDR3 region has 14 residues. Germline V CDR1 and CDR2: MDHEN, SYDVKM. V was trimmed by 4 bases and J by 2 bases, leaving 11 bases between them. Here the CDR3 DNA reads TGTGCCAGCAGTTCTTCAGACACAAACTATGGCTACACCTTC. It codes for CASSSSDTNYGYTF.